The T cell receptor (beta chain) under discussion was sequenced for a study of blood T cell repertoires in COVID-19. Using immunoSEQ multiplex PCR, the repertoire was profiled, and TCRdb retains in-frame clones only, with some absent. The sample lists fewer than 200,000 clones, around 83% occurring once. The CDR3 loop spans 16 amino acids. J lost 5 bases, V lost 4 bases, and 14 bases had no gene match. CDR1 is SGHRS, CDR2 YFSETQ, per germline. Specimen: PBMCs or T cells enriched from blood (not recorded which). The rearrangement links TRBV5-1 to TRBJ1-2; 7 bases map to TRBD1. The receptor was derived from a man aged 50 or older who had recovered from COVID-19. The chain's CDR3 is CASSTSGTVNLYGYTF. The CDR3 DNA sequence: TGCGCCAGCAGCACTTCCGGGACAGTCAATTTGTATGGCTACACCTTC.